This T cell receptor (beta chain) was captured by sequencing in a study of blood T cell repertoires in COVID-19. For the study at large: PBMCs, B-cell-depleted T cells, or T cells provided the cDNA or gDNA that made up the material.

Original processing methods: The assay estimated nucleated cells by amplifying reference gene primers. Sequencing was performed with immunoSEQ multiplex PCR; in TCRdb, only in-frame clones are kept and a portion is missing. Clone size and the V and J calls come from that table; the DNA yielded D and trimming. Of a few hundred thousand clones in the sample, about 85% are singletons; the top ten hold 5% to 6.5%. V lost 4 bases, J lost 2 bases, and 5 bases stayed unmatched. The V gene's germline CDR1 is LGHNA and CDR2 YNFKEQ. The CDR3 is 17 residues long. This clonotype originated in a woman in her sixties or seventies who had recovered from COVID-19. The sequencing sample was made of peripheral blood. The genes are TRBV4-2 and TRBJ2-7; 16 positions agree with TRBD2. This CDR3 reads CASSLGLAGGKAYEQYF. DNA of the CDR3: TGTGCCAGCAGCCTGGGACTAGCGGGGGGGAAAGCCTACGAGCAGTACTTC.